This T cell receptor (beta chain) is from a study of OX40 agonist ivuxolimab in advanced cancers. Describing the broader study: Ivuxolimab was an agonistic, fully human IgG2 monoclonal antibody directed against OX40 (CD134), a costimulatory receptor. Intravenous ivuxolimab was administered to patients every 2 weeks at six dose levels: 0.01, 0.1, 0.3, 1.5, 3 and 10 mg/kg. Of the roughly 51 patients in dose escalation, about 20 had hepatocellular carcinoma, some 15 had melanoma, 9 had renal cell carcinoma and 9 had head and neck cancer. In the dose-escalation cohort, 82.7% of patients were male, and the mean age was approximately 60 years, with a range of about 23 to 85. Prior anti-PD-1, anti-PD-L1 or anti-CTLA-4 therapy was permitted, and checkpoint inhibitors had been received by roughly two fifths of dose-escalation patients. Three dose-escalation patients achieved partial responses, one with hepatocellular carcinoma and two with cutaneous melanoma. Peripheral TCRbeta sequencing was intended to test whether TCR sequence diversity was altered and clonal T-cell expansion was caused by ivuxolimab. The monotherapy dose-escalation portion (N ≈ 55 patients) of the phase I ivuxolimab trial is reported in the paper. Beyond this particular receptor, the publication reports: Clonal expansion of both CD4+ and CD8+ blood T cells was observed from baseline to week 6 at doses 0.1 to 3.0 mg/kg. Low levels of normalized T-cell clonal expansion were also seen in some nonresponding patients. Antigen specificity was not determined for the clonally expanded peripheral T cells. After ivuxolimab, more expanded clones were found on average in CD8+ T cells than in CD4+ T cells. In the 0.1-3.0 mg/kg groups, partial responders had among the lowest normalized peripheral clonal expansion, particularly in CD8+ T cells.

Worth noting for this clone: It lacks a known antigen. Per-base qualities were not stored, and no clone one base away is much larger.

Genomic DNA was isolated from the sorted cells so that the TCRbeta CDR3 region could be sequenced. The immunoSEQ Assay was used for sequencing of TCRbeta CDR3 regions. TCRdb took over this immuneACCESS table, retaining in-frame rearrangements with V and J assigned. Such tables are incomplete; in checked studies, under half of the missing clones stem from an unresolved V gene, and the remainder is unexplained. The sample table holds roughly 50,000 clones, of which 87% were seen once. The ten largest account for approximately 0.4% of the sample. Patients with a history of autoimmune disease or receiving systemic immunosuppression were excluded from the trial. Peripheral blood for TCR sequencing was drawn from every dose cohort at baseline, at cycle 4 day 1 and at cycle 7 day 1. The samples were drawn from a first-in-human, open-label, multicenter phase I dose-escalation trial of ivuxolimab. Adults with locally advanced or metastatic head and neck squamous cell, hepatocellular, melanoma or renal cell carcinoma were enrolled in the trial. Before TCR sequencing, CD4+ T cells and CD8+ T cells from peripheral blood were sorted into separate populations.

The germline V gene (reference sequence) supplies CDR1 MNHEY and CDR2 SMNVEV. The V and J ends are trimmed by 6 bases and 2 bases, leaving 10 bases between them. The CDR3 numbers 13 residues from cysteine through phenylalanine. The only DNA kept is the CDR3, 39 bases in frame from the first base. Specimen: CD4+ or CD8+ T cells sorted from blood, collected in a trial of the OX40 agonist ivuxolimab. The V and J segments used are TRBV27 and TRBJ1-2; no D gene can be assigned with confidence. The source is an adult with an advanced solid tumor such as melanoma, head and neck, liver or kidney cancer. The nucleotides read TGTGCCAGCAGCACTACCATAAACTATGGCTACACCTTC. This sequence encodes CASSTTINYGYTF.